This TCR beta chain is drawn from a study of PD-L1 blockade in urothelial cancer. Time point denoted: peripheral blood 6 weeks after treatment start. CDR1 is ENHRY, CDR2 SYGVKD, per germline. The length of the CDR3 is 16 residues. Trimming pared 2 bases from V and 5 bases from J, leaving 15 bases between. TCRdb keeps only in-frame clones here, not all; method: immunoSEQ multiplex PCR. Among more than 90,000 clones listed, roughly 83% were seen once. The chain couples TRBV10-3 to TRBJ2-2; D perhaps matches TRBD1 (5 bases). This sample comprised PBMCs, obtained around atezolizumab (anti-PD-L1) treatment. This sequence originates from a man aged 65 to 79 with urothelial cancer. The CDR3 sequence is CAISEIQGMETGELFF. The DNA of the CDR3 is TGTGCCATCAGTGAGATTCAGGGCATGGAGACCGGGGAGCTGTTTTTT.